A single sample is the source of the 11 T cell receptor beta chains below, sequenced in a study of molecular identifiers for immune sequencing clone quantification. TCRdb ran MiXCR on the PCR reads and lists one entry per CDR3 protein. The repertoire holds about 640,000 distinct CDR3 sequences, with 15% to 20% as singletons. The sample consisted of naive CD8+ T cells from blood, with Jurkat cell RNA spiked in. Subset given: FACS-sorted CD8+CD4-CCR7+CD45RA+ naive T cells. These receptors were collected from a human donor in good health. Some libraries in this study had Jurkat cell RNA spiked in.

This clonotype appeared many times. V gene TRBV7-9 combines with J gene TRBJ2-6; 7 nucleotides match TRBD1. Germline CDR1 is SEHNR and CDR2 is FQNEAQ (reference sequence). V gave up 6 bases and J gave up 0 bases; unmatched junction bases: 8. The CDR3 has 17 residues. The chain's CDR3 is CASRWDSQSSGANVLTF. The DNA for the CDR3 is TGTGCCAGCAGATGGGACAGCCAGAGCTCTGGGGCCAACGTCCTGACTTTC.

The gene calls are TRBV11-2 and TRBJ2-7; the D is unclear. The CDR3 runs to 13 residues. CDR1 is SGHAT, CDR2 FQNNGV, per germline. Trimming took 5 bases from V and 3 from J, leaving 11 bases between them. Here the CDR3 DNA reads TGTGCCAGCAGCAAACTACTGGACTACGAGCAGTACTTC. Its protein product is CASSKLLDYEQYF.

This chain joins TRBV2 and TRBJ1-6; D is unclear. Germline lookup yields CDR1 SNHLY and CDR2 FYNNEI. With 3 bases removed from V and 0 bases from J, the gap between germline ends came to 6 bases. CDR3 length: 15 amino acids. The CDR3 spells CASSEGGSYNSPLHF. The CDR3 bases are TGTGCCAGCAGTGAGGGTGGCTCCTATAATTCACCCCTCCACTTT.

This clonotype has at least ten counts. The V and J genes are TRBV4-1 and TRBJ2-5; D not certain. Germline V gene data show CDR1 as MGHRA and CDR2 as YSYEKL. With 1 base removed from V and 3 bases from J, the gap between germline ends came to 18 bases. The CDR3 extends over 17 amino acids. DNA of the CDR3: TGCGCCAGCAGCCAAGTTGCGACCTCCGTTGTCAAAGAGACCCAGTACTTC. Its protein is CASSQVATSVVKETQYF.

Ten or more counts support this clonotype. The chain has TRBV6-2 or TRBV6-3 and TRBJ2-7; D is possibly TRBD1 (6 bases). This CDR3 region has 13 residues. Germline CDR1 reads MNHEY; CDR2 reads SVGEGT. V was clipped by 6 bases and J by 3 bases, with 12 bases between them. Here the CDR3 reads CASRGTGYYEQYF. DNA of the CDR3: TGTGCCAGCAGGGGAACAGGGTACTACGAGCAGTACTTC.

This clonotype was counted only a few times. V is TRBV7-6 and J is TRBJ1-4; D gene ambiguous. The CDR3 totals 15 residues. V was pared by 5 bases and J by 4 bases, with 14 bases between. Germline CDR1 is SGHVS and CDR2 is FNYEAQ. The CDR3 DNA reads as TGTGCCAGCAGCACGGAAATGGCAATTAATGAAAAACTGTTTTTT. Translation: CASSTEMAINEKLFF.

This clonotype was counted a few times. One end of the junction does not line up with germline, which may come from a read error. The rearrangement joins TRBV3-1 to TRBJ1-1; the D gene is possibly TRBD1 (5 bases). The CDR3 spans 14 residues. Germline lookup yields CDR1 LGHDT and CDR2 YNNKEL (reference sequence). In nucleotides, the CDR3 is TGTGCCAGCAGCCAAGTCAGGGAGAACACTGAAGCTTCCTTT. Residues: CASSQVRENTEASF.

This clonotype was counted many times. This sequence joins TRBV13 and TRBJ1-1; D is unclear. The CDR3 spans 13 residues. Per germline, CDR1 PRHDT and CDR2 FYEKMQ (reference sequence). The ends were cut back, 8 bases at V and 4 bases at J, with 14 bases in the middle. The CDR3 DNA sequence: TGTGCCAGCGGTCCTGTCCGGGGCACTGAAGCTTTCTTT. Its translation: CASGPVRGTEAFF. The variable domain in full, completed from reference TRBV13 and TRBJ1-1, reads AAGVIQSPRHLIKEKRETATLKCYPIPRHDTVYWYQQGPGQDPQFLISFYEKMQSDKGSIPDRFSAQQFSDYHSELNMSSLELGDSALYFCASGPVRGTEAFFGQGTRLTVV.

The chain combines TRBV6-6 with TRBJ2-3; D perhaps matches TRBD2 (6 bases). The CDR3 extends over 17 amino acids. V lost 2 bases and J lost 2, with 17 bases in between. Germline V gives CDR1 MNHNY, CDR2 SVGAGI (reference sequence). The CDR3 DNA is TGTGCCAGCAGTTACACTTTAGCGGCTACATACACAGATACGCAGTATTTT. Its protein is CASSYTLAATYTDTQYF.

The J gene is TRBJ2-7, the V gene TRBV6-2 or TRBV6-3; D might be TRBD1 (6 bases). CDR3 length: 15 residues. Germline V CDR1 and CDR2: MNHEY, SVGEGT. Trimming removed 8 bases from V and 1 base from J, with 18 bases in between. The CDR3 DNA is TGTGCCAGCGGTGTCTCCGGGACACTATCCTACGAGCAGTACTTC. Encoded protein: CASGVSGTLSYEQYF.

This clonotype was detected only a few times. The rearrangement joins TRBV23-1 to TRBJ2-3; 10 positions match TRBD1. TRBV23-1 is annotated as an ORF whose role is uncertain. Germline trimming cut 4 bases from V and 2 bases from J; bases unmatched to any gene: 18. The CDR3 covers 20 residues. The CDR3, as DNA: TGCGCCAGCAGTCGCTCCCGGGACAGGGGTCTGGGGGCCATCACAGATACGCAGTATTTT. It translates to CASSRSRDRGLGAITDTQYF.